This TCR beta chain was recovered during a study of blood T cells in healthy people across ages. Next came a second PCR, run for about 7 to 12 cycles, which used a sample-barcoded 5' primer along with a J-beta primer mix. Each cDNA molecule, via a template-switch adaptor with 12 random nucleotides, was tagged. TCRdb fed the 5' RACE reads into MiXCR, producing one record per CDR3 protein. The sample records about 570,000 distinct CDR3 sequences, roughly 29% being singletons. Study findings and constraints: With age, beta diversity per million T cells declined roughly linearly, significantly by roughly 40. There was a strong correlation between TCR beta diversity and naive T cell percentage.

Remarks on this clonotype: Its matching antigen is unknown. The junction differs from germline at one of its ends, possibly a read error.

Every sample yielded at least 6 million isolated PBMCs. The germline CDR1 and CDR2 sequences are SQVTM and ANQGSEA. The CDR3 length is 14 residues. The sequenced material came from blood. The receptor was derived from a woman between 65 and 79 years old in good health. This rearrangement joins TRBV29-1 to TRBJ1-2; D remains ambiguous. The CDR3 loop is CSVEGGVLTGGYSF. Written as DNA, the CDR3 is TGCAGCGTTGAAGGTGGAGTTCTCACTGGCGGCTACAGCTTC.